The 26 T cell receptor beta chains in this list originate from one sample, sequenced in a study of OX40 agonist ivuxolimab in advanced cancers. TCRdb's table, derived via immunoSEQ multiplex PCR, lists solely in-frame clones and lacks some. The sample carries about 100,000 clones, around nine tenths recorded once. The sample was CD4+ or CD8+ T cells sorted from blood, taken in a trial of the OX40 agonist ivuxolimab. These receptors all come from an adult with an advanced solid tumor such as melanoma, head and neck, liver or kidney cancer.

The rearrangement uses TRBV30 and TRBJ2-5; 9 nucleotides line up with TRBD1. V gave up 1 base and J gave up 5 bases; unmatched junction bases: 5. This CDR3 has 14 amino acids. The germline gives CDR1 GTSNPN, CDR2 SVGIG (reference sequence). The DNA of the CDR3 is TGTGCCTGGAGTGACCGGGACAGGGTCGAGACCCAGTACTTC. As protein: CAWSDRDRVETQYF. Combining the CDR3 with reference TRBV30 and TRBJ2-5 gives the whole variable domain SQTIHQWPATLVQPVGSPLSLECTVEGTSNPNLYWYRQAAGRGLQLLFYSVGIGQISSEVPQNLSASRPQDRQFILSSKKLLLSDSGFYLCAWSDRDRVETQYFGPGTRLLVL.

This chain links TRBV30 with TRBJ1-1; D is unresolved. This CDR3 has 13 amino acids. The germline V gene has CDR1 GTSNPN and CDR2 SVGIG (reference sequence). Trimming took 2 bases from V and 1 from J, leaving 8 bases between them. CDR3 region: CAWSPFGNTEAFF. The CDR3 nucleotides are TGTGCCTGGAGTCCATTTGGGAACACTGAAGCTTTCTTT.

This sequence joins TRBV7-3 and TRBJ2-7; 7 nucleotides line up with TRBD1. Trimming took 3 bases from V and 7 from J; bases not matched to a gene: 9. The CDR3 is 14 amino acids. Germline lookup yields CDR1 SGHTA and CDR2 FQGTGA. The CDR3 protein is CASSFRQGLREQYF. The CDR3 DNA is TGTGCCAGCAGCTTCCGACAGGGCCTCCGGGAGCAGTACTTC.

The rearrangement uses TRBV5-1 and TRBJ2-1; D call uncertain. Per the germline V gene, CDR1 is SGHRS and CDR2 is YFSETQ. CDR3 length: 11 residues. V lost 4 bases and J 8 bases, leaving 7 bases between the germline ends. The CDR3 DNA sequence: TGCGCCAGCAGCACGCAATATGAGCAGTTCTTC. Amino acid sequence: CASSTQYEQFF.

The V call is TRBV6-1, the J call TRBJ2-3; TRBD1 agrees at 8 bases. V was clipped by 4 bases and J by 1 base; unmatched bases: 4. Germline CDR1 reads MNHNS; CDR2 reads SASEGT. CDR3 length equals 15 residues. The CDR3 here is CASSVQGAGTDTQYF. CDR3 DNA sequence: TGTGCCAGCAGTGTCCAGGGGGCAGGCACAGATACGCAGTATTTT.

The chain is built from TRBV29-1 and TRBJ1-2, with D tentatively TRBD1 (5 bases). The V end lost 3 bases, the J end lost 4 bases, and 6 bases lay between the germline ends. Germline V gives CDR1 SQVTM, CDR2 ANQGSEA. The CDR3 totals 11 residues. The CDR3 DNA reads as TGCAGCGTTGACAGGGCCTATGGCTACACCTTC. Its translation: CSVDRAYGYTF.

The chain employs TRBV29-1 and TRBJ2-7; TRBD1 matches at 9 bases. Trimming cost V 3 bases and J 3 bases; bases outside gene matches: 3. The CDR3 has 13 amino acids. Per germline, CDR1 SQVTM and CDR2 ANQGSEA. CDR3 sequence reads: CSVETGGGYEQYF. The CDR3 nucleotides read TGCAGCGTTGAGACAGGGGGGGGCTACGAGCAGTACTTC.

In nucleotides, the CDR3 is TGTGCCAGCAGCGTAACCCTTGACAGGGCCGAGACCCAGTACTTC. This gives the protein CASSVTLDRAETQYF. This chain links TRBV9 with TRBJ2-5; 7 nucleotides agree with TRBD1. The CDR3 length is 15 residues. The germline V gene has CDR1 SGDLS and CDR2 YYNGEE. V trimming: 1 base; J trimming: 5 bases; junction bases outside the gene matches: 8.

This clone was found a few times. Other DNA sequences in this sample translate to the same CDR3. The chain joins TRBV5-1 to TRBJ2-7, with no clear D. V was shortened by 0 bases and J by 4 bases, with 8 bases between the two germline ends. Per germline, CDR1 SGHRS and CDR2 YFSETQ. CDR3 size: 13 residues. CDR3 sequence reads: CASSLGFGYEQYF. CDR3 nucleotides: TGCGCCAGCAGCTTGGGGTTTGGGTACGAGCAGTACTTC.

The chain carries TRBV7-8 and TRBJ1-1; the D gene is possibly TRBD1 (5 bases). Germline CDR1 and CDR2: SGHVS and FQNEAQ. The CDR3 is 13 residues long. The V and J ends lost 5 bases and 1 base respectively, with 8 bases between them. The CDR3 bases are TGTGCCAGCAGCCCCGGGGCGAACACTGAAGCTTTCTTT. It specifies CASSPGANTEAFF.

The J gene is TRBJ2-7, the V gene TRBV4-1; a possible D gene is TRBD1 (6 bases). Per the germline V gene, CDR1 is MGHRA and CDR2 is YSYEKL. V gave up 0 bases and J gave up 3 bases, with 15 bases separating them. The CDR3 totals 16 residues. CDR3 bases: TGCGCCAGCAGCCAAGATGGCAGGGGAGAGATCTACGAGCAGTACTTC. It yields the protein CASSQDGRGEIYEQYF.

The chain couples TRBV6-1 to TRBJ2-7, with 10 bases aligning to TRBD2. The CDR3 extends over 15 amino acids. The germline CDR1 and CDR2 sequences are MNHNS and SASEGT. The V segment lost 1 base and the J segment 5 bases; nucleotides outside the gene matches: 5. This CDR3 is CASSEGSGGAHEQYF. Here the CDR3 DNA reads TGTGCCAGCAGTGAAGGAAGCGGGGGGGCTCACGAGCAGTACTTC.

V and J are TRBV11-2 and TRBJ2-7; D not certain. Germline lookup yields CDR1 SGHAT and CDR2 FQNNGV. Trimming took off 7 bases at V and 3 bases at J, with 13 bases between the two ends. The CDR3 length is 13 residues. CDR3 amino acids: CASNQPGRYEQYF. The CDR3 DNA reads as TGTGCCAGCAACCAACCCGGACGCTACGAGCAGTACTTC.

The V gene is TRBV6-7, the J gene TRBJ2-3; the match to TRBD1 covers 8 bases. Being an ORF, TRBV6-7 has a function that is uncertain. V dropped 0 bases and J dropped 1; count of bases not matched to a gene: 3. This CDR3 spans 16 amino acids. The CDR3: CASSYSPGQGTDTQYF. The CDR3 nucleotides read TGTGCCAGCAGTTACTCCCCGGGACAGGGCACAGATACGCAGTATTTT.

The chain combines TRBV19 with TRBJ2-7; 10 nucleotides match TRBD2. The CDR3 spans 14 residues. Losses at the gene ends were 5 bases for V and 4 bases for J; bases not matched to a gene: 5. CDR1 LNHDA and CDR2 SQIVND come from the germline V gene (reference sequence). CDR3 DNA: TGTGCCAGTAGTCGGACTAGCGGAAGATACGAGCAGTACTTC. Translated: CASSRTSGRYEQYF.

The rearrangement links TRBV15 to TRBJ2-1, with unresolved D. V gave up 0 bases and J gave up 8 bases, with 14 bases separating them. CDR3 length: 15 residues. Germline CDR1 is LNHNV and CDR2 is YYDKDF (reference sequence). Written as DNA, the CDR3 is TGTGCCACCAGCAGAGACCACCATGCGGTCGATGAGCAGTTCTTC. It codes for CATSRDHHAVDEQFF.

The chain joins TRBV27 to TRBJ2-1; 11 positions match TRBD1. This CDR3 spans 17 amino acids. Germline loops: CDR1 MNHEY, CDR2 SMNVEV (reference sequence). The trim removed 3 bases at V and 8 bases at J, leaving 12 bases unmatched. The CDR3 sequence: CASSFGRGTGGRHEQFF. For the CDR3, the DNA is TGTGCCAGCAGTTTTGGGCGGGGGACAGGGGGTCGGCATGAGCAGTTCTTC.

The V gene is TRBV11-3, the J gene TRBJ2-7; weak D call: TRBD1 (6 bases). The ends were cut back, 5 bases at V and 4 bases at J, with 15 bases in the middle. The CDR3 has 14 amino acids. Germline CDR1 and CDR2: SGHNT and YENEEA. CDR3 coding DNA: TGTGCCAGCAGCCCCCGGGACACGGAATACGAGCAGTACTTC. Residues: CASSPRDTEYEQYF. The full variable domain, with the rest looked up from reference TRBV11-3 and TRBJ2-7, is EAGVVQSPRYKIIEKKQPVAFWCNPISGHNTLYWYLQNLGQGPELLIRYENEEAVDDSQLPKDRFSAERLKGVDSTLKIQPAELGDSAVYLCASSPRDTEYEQYFGPGTRLTVT.

The chain has TRBV10-3 and TRBJ1-3; D gene ambiguous. CDR1 is ENHRY and CDR2 is SYGVKD in the germline V gene. The germline V and J ends were trimmed by 10 bases and 0 bases, with 13 bases remaining between them. The CDR3 spans 14 residues. The CDR3 sequence: CATGLASSGNTIYF. The CDR3 nucleotides read TGTGCCACCGGACTAGCCTCCTCTGGAAACACCATATATTTT.

This chain uses TRBV19 with TRBJ2-7, with TRBD1 matching 11 bases. The germline V gene has CDR1 LNHDA and CDR2 SQIVND (reference sequence). V shed 4 bases, J shed 5 bases, and the junction held 7 bases outside the gene matches. The CDR3 has 15 residues. The CDR3 nucleotides read TGTGCCAGTAGTACACCGGGACAGGGGGACCACGAGCAGTACTTC. Translated: CASSTPGQGDHEQYF.

The rearrangement joins TRBV5-1 to TRBJ2-1; TRBD2 matches 12 bases. This CDR3 spans 17 amino acids. From germline, CDR1 is SGHRS and CDR2 YFSETQ. The V gene end was trimmed by 2 bases and the J gene end by 7 bases; junction bases not matched to a gene: 10. The CDR3: CASSLTTGLAGPNEQFF. The DNA for the CDR3 is TGCGCCAGCAGCTTAACAACGGGACTAGCGGGCCCAAATGAGCAGTTCTTC.

The CDR3 DNA is TGTGCCAGCCAAAGGGACGGAAACTATGGCTACACCTTC. Protein sequence: CASQRDGNYGYTF. The gene calls are TRBV2 and TRBJ1-2, with D perhaps matching TRBD1 (5 bases). The CDR3 contains 13 residues. Germline V gene sequence: CDR1 SNHLY, CDR2 FYNNEI. Between the trimmed V and J ends, which lost 8 bases and 2 bases, there was a span of 12 bases. The full variable domain, rest sourced from reference TRBV2 and TRBJ1-2, is EPEVTQTPSHQVTQMGQEVILRCVPISNHLYFYWYRQILGQKVEFLVSFYNNEISEKSEIFDDQFSVERPDGSNFTLKIRSTKLEDSAMYFCASQRDGNYGYTFGSGTRLTVV.

This sequence joins TRBV6-5 and TRBJ2-3; 9 bases line up with TRBD2. Germline-derived CDR1 and CDR2 are MNHEY and SVGAGI. Unmatched junction bases numbered 8, after V lost 2 bases and J lost 5 bases. CDR3 length: 16 residues. CDR3 in amino acids: CASSYGLAGLGDTQYF. In DNA form, the CDR3 reads TGTGCCAGCAGTTACGGGCTAGCGGGGTTGGGAGATACGCAGTATTTT.

The rearrangement joins TRBV6-1 to TRBJ1-1; 8 nucleotides match TRBD1. CDR1 is MNHNS and CDR2 is SASEGT in the germline V gene. J lost 4 bases, V lost 10 bases, and 11 bases had no gene match. The CDR3 sequence is 14 residues long. CDR3 nucleotides: TGTGCCATCACCAGGGACACAGGGGGCACTGAAGCTTTCTTT. Protein: CAITRDTGGTEAFF.

The chain recombines TRBV5-6 with TRBJ2-1; D is perhaps TRBD1 (5 bases). The germline CDR1 and CDR2 sequences are SGHDT and YYEEEE. The germline V and J ends were trimmed by 0 bases and 4 bases, with 11 bases remaining between them. The CDR3 has 15 residues. CDR3: CASSLEQGLYNEQFF. The CDR3 DNA sequence: TGTGCCAGCAGCTTGGAGCAGGGTCTGTACAATGAGCAGTTCTTC.

The rearrangement uses TRBV10-3 and TRBJ2-5, with D unclear. Germline CDR1 and CDR2: ENHRY and SYGVKD. The CDR3 totals 15 residues. Trimming left V 3 bases short and J 5 bases short, with 16 bases between. In DNA, the CDR3 is TGTGCCATCAGTGAAGGAGTCCTCCGGCGGGAGACCCAGTACTTC. Amino acids: CAISEGVLRRETQYF.